The entry below gives a single T cell receptor (beta chain) sequence along with its context. What it binds is not known. The data are from a study of T cell responses to AZD1222 COVID-19 vaccine. Whole-study results and caveats: Most donors were white British and more were female, and clonal diversity was possibly underestimated. Scientists sampled the repertoires only once the peak T cell response had passed.

The protocol was immunoSEQ multiplex PCR, while the TCRdb copy is restricted to in-frame clones and leaves out a portion. Of around 95,000 clones in the sample, 88% were seen once. The germline V gene encodes CDR1 SGHAT and CDR2 FQNNGV. The CDR3 loop spans 18 amino acids. V gave up 1 base and J gave up 5 bases; unmatched junction bases: 14. The sample here was peripheral blood, taken on day 0 of AZD1222 vaccination. This TCR came from an adult in good health. The V call is TRBV11-2, the J call TRBJ2-7, with 10 bases aligning to TRBD2. CDR3 DNA sequence: TGTGCCAGCAGCTTAGCTGGTCTGAGAACTAGCGGGACCGACGAGCAGTACTTC. Protein product: CASSLAGLRTSGTDEQYF.